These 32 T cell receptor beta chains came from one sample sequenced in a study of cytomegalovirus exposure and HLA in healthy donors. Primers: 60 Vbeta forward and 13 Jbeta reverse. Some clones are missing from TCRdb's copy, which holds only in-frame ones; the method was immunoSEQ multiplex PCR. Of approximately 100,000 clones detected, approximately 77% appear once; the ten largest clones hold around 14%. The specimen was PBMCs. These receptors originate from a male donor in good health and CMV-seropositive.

In DNA form, the CDR3 reads TGTGCCAGCAGCTTAGCCAGCGGGGGGGCGGATACGCAGTATTTT. This codes for CASSLASGGADTQYF. The V gene is TRBV7-2, the J gene TRBJ2-3, with TRBD2 identical over 10 bases. Trimming at V came to 0 bases and at J to 6 bases, leaving 3 bases not matched to a gene. Germline V gene sequence: CDR1 SGHTA, CDR2 FQGNSA. This CDR3 has 15 amino acids. The variable domain in full, completed from reference TRBV7-2 and TRBJ2-3, reads GAGVSQSPSNKVTEKGKDVELRCDPISGHTALYWYRQSLGQGLEFLIYFQGNSAPDKSGLPSDRFSAERTGGSVSTLTIQRTQQEDSAVYLCASSLASGGADTQYFGPGTRLTVL.

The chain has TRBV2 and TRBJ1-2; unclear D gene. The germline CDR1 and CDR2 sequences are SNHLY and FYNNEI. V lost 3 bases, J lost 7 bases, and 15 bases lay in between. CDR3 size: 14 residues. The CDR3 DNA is TGTGCCAGCAGTGAGGTTTCCAAGCCCTTTGGCTACACCTTC. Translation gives CASSEVSKPFGYTF.

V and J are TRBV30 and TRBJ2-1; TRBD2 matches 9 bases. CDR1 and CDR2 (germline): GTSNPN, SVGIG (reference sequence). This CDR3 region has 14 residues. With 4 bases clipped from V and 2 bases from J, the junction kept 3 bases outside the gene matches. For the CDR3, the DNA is TGTGCCTGGAACCTAGCGGGGCCCTACAATGAGCAGTTCTTC. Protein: CAWNLAGPYNEQFF.

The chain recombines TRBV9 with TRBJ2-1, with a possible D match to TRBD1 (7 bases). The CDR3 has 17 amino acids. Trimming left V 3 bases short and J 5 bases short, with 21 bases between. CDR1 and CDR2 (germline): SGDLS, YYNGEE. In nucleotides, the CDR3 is TGTGCCAGCAGCGACCAGGTGGGACTTCAGGGGGACAATGAGCAGTTCTTC. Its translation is CASSDQVGLQGDNEQFF. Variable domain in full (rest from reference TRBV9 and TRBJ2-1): DSGVTQTPKHLITATGQRVTLRCSPRSGDLSVYWYQQSLDQGLQFLIQYYNGEERAKGNILERFSAQQFPDLHSELNLSSLELGDSALYFCASSDQVGLQGDNEQFFGPGTRLTVL.

The CDR3: CAWSVVRAETQYF. The CDR3 region has the DNA TGTGCCTGGAGTGTAGTCAGGGCAGAGACCCAGTACTTC. The rearrangement joins TRBV30 to TRBJ2-5, with D tentatively TRBD1 (5 bases). This CDR3 has 13 residues. Germline CDR1 reads GTSNPN; CDR2 reads SVGIG (reference sequence). Trimming took off 0 bases at V and 4 bases at J, with 9 bases between the two ends.

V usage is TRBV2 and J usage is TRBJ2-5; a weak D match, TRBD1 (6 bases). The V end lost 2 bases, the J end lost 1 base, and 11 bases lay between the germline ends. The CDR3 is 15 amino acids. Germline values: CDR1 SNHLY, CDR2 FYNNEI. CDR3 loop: CASSERTAFQETQYF. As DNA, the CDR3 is TGTGCCAGCAGTGAAAGGACAGCCTTCCAAGAGACCCAGTACTTC.

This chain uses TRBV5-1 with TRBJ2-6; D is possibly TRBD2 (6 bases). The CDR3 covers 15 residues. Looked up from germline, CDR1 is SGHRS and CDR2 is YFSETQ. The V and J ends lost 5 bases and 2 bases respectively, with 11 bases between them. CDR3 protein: CASSPSGAGANVLTF. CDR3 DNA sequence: TGCGCCAGCAGTCCCTCGGGGGCTGGGGCCAACGTCCTGACTTTC.

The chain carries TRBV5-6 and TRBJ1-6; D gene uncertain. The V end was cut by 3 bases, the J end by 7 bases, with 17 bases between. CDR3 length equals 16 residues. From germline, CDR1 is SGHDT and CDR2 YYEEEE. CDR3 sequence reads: CASSSPMRQGNSPLHF. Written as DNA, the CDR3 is TGTGCCAGCAGCTCCCCCATGAGACAAGGAAATTCACCCCTCCACTTT.

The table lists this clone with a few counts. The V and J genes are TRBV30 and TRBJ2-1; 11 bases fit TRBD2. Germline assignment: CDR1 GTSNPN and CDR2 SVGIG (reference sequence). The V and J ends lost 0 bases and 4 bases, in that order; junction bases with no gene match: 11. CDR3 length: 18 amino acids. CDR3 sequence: CAWSVSGGAGGIYNEQFF. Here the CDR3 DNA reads TGTGCCTGGAGTGTTAGCGGGGGGGCTGGGGGTATATACAATGAGCAGTTCTTC.

Here the CDR3 reads CASRLAGVGDTQYF. The CDR3 DNA reads TGTGCCAGCAGGCTAGCGGGGGTTGGAGATACGCAGTATTTT. This chain joins TRBV27 and TRBJ2-3; 10 positions agree with TRBD2. This CDR3 contains 14 residues. V was clipped by 6 bases and J by 5 bases; unmatched bases: 5. Per the germline V gene, CDR1 is MNHEY and CDR2 is SMNVEV (reference sequence).

DNA of the CDR3: TGTGCCAGCAGTTACTCGGACGGCAGGGGCTACGAGCAGTACTTC. Protein sequence: CASSYSDGRGYEQYF. The V and J genes are TRBV6-6 and TRBJ2-5, with D possibly TRBD1 on 6 matching bases. The DNA matches TRBJ2-7 better at its end, which makes the J call doubtful. CDR3 length: 15 amino acids. Germline V gives CDR1 MNHNY, CDR2 SVGAGI (reference sequence).

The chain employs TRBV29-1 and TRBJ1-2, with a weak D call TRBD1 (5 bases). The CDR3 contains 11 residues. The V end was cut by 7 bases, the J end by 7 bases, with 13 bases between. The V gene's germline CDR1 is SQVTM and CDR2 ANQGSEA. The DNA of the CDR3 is TGCAGCGCCGAGGCCGGGGGTGGCTACACCTTC. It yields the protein CSAEAGGGYTF.

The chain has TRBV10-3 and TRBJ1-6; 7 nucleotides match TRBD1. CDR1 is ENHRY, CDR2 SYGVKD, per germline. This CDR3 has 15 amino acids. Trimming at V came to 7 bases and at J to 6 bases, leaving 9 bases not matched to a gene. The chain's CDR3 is CAIKTGSGVNSPLHF. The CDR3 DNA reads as TGTGCCATCAAGACAGGGTCGGGGGTTAATTCACCCCTCCACTTT.

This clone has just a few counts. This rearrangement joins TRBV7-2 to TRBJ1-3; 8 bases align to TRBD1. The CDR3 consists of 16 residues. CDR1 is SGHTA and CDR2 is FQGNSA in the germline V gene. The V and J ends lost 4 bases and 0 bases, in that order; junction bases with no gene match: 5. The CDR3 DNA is TGTGCCAGCAGCTCCAGTACAGGGGGCTCTGGAAACACCATATATTTT. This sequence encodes CASSSSTGGSGNTIYF. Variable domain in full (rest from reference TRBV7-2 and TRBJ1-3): GAGVSQSPSNKVTEKGKDVELRCDPISGHTALYWYRQSLGQGLEFLIYFQGNSAPDKSGLPSDRFSAERTGGSVSTLTIQRTQQEDSAVYLCASSSSTGGSGNTIYFGEGSWLTVV.

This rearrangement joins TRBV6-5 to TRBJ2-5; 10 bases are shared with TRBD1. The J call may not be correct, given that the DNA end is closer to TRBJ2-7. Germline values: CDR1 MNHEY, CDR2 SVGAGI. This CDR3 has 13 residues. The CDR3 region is CASTRDRGHEQYF. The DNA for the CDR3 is TGTGCCAGCACTCGGGACAGGGGCCACGAGCAGTACTTC.

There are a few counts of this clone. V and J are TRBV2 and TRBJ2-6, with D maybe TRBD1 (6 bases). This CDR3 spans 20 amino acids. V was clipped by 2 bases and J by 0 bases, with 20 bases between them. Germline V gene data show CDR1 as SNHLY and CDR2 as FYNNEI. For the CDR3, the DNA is TGTGCCAGCAGTGAACGCTACCTCAGGGGCTCAACCTCTGGGGCCAACGTCCTGACTTTC. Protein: CASSERYLRGSTSGANVLTF.

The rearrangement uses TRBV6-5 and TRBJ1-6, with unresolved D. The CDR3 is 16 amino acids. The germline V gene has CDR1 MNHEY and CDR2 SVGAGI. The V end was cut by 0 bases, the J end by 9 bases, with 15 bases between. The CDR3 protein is CASSYSGGSAISPLHF. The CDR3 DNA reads TGTGCCAGCAGTTACTCGGGCGGGTCGGCGATTTCACCCCTCCACTTT.

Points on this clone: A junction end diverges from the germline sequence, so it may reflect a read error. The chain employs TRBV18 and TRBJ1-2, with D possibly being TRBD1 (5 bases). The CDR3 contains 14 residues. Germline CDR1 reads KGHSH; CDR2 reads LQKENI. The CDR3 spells CASSPPTDNNGYTF. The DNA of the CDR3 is TGTGCCAGCTCACCACCGACAGATAACAATGGCTACACCTTC.

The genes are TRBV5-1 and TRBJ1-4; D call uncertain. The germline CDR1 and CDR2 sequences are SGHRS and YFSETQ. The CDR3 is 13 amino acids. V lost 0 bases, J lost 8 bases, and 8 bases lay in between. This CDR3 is CASSLALEEKLFF. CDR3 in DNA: TGCGCCAGCAGCTTGGCTTTGGAGGAAAAACTGTTTTTT.

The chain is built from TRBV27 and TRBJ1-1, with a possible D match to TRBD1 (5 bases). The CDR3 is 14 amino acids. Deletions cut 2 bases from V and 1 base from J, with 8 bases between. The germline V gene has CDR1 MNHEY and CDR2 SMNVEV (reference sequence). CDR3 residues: CASSLGGANTEAFF. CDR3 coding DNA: TGTGCCAGCAGTTTAGGAGGGGCGAACACTGAAGCTTTCTTT.

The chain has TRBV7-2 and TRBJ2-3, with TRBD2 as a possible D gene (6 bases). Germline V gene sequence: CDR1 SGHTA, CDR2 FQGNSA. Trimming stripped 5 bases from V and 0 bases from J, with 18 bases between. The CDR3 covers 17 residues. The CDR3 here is CASSTQGLTPSTDTQYF. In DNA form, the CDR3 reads TGTGCCAGCAGCACCCAGGGACTTACCCCTAGCACAGATACGCAGTATTTT.

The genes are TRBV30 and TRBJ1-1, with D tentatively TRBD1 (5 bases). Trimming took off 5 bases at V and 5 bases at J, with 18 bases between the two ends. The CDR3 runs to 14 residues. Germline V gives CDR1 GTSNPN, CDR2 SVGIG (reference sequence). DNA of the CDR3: TGTGCCTGGGGCCCGGGGGACCTCAGGACTGAAGCTTTCTTT. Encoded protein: CAWGPGDLRTEAFF.

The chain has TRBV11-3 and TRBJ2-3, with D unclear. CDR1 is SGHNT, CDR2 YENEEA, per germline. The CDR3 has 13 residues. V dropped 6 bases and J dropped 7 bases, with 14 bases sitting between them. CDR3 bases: TGTGCCAGCAGTCACGGGTATACCTATACGCAGTATTTT. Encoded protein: CASSHGYTYTQYF.

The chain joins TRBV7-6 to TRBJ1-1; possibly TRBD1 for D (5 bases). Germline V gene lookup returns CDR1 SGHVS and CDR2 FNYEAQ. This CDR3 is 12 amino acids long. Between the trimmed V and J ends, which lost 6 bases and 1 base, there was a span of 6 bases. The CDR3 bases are TGTGCCAGCAGGGGGGGGAACACTGAAGCTTTCTTT. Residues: CASRGGNTEAFF.

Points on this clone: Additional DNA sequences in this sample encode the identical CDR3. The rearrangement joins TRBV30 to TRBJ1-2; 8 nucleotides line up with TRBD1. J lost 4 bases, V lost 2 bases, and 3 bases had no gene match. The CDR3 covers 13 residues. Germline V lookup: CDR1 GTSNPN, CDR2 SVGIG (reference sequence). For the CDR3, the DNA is TGTGCCTGGAGTCGGGACAGGCCCTATGGCTACACCTTC. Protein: CAWSRDRPYGYTF.

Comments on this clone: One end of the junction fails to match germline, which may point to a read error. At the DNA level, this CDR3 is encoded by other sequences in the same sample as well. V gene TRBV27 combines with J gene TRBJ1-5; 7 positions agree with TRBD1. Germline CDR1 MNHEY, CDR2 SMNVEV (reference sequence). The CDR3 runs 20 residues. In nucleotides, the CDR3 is TGTGCCAGCAGTTTAAGGAATCGTCGACAGGGCTACTATAGCAATCAGCCCCAGCACTTT. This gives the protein CASSLRNRRQGYYSNQPQHF.

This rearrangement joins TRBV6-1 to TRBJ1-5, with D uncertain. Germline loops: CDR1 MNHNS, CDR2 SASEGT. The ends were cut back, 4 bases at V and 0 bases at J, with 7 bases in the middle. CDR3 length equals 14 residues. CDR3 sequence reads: CASSGRDSNQPQHF. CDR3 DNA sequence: TGTGCCAGCAGTGGGCGGGATAGCAATCAGCCCCAGCATTTT.

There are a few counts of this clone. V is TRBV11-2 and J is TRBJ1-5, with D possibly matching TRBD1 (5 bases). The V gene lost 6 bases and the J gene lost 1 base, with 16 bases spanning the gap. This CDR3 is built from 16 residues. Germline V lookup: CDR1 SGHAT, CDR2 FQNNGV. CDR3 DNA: TGTGCCAGCAGTTCAGTGCGGGGGGGGAGCAATCAGCCCCAGCATTTT. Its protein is CASSSVRGGSNQPQHF.

CDR3 residues: CASSVGQGNQPQHF. The CDR3 DNA follows: TGTGCCAGCAGTGTAGGACAGGGCAATCAGCCCCAGCATTTT. The V gene is TRBV6-1, the J gene TRBJ1-5; 7 nucleotides match TRBD1. CDR1 is MNHNS and CDR2 is SASEGT in the germline V gene. The ends lost 4 bases at V and 2 bases at J; junction bases unmatched: 2. The CDR3 runs 14 residues.

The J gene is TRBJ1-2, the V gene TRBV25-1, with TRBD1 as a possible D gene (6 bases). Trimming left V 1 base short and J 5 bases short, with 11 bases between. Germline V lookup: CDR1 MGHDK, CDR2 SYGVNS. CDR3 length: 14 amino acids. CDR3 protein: CASSEFRTGYGYTF. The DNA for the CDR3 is TGTGCCAGCAGTGAATTCCGTACAGGGTATGGCTACACCTTC.

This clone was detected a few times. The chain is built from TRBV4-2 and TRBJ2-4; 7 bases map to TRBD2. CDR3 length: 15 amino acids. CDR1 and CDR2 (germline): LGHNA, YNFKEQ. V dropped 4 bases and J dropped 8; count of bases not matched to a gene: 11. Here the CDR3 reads CASSPLGGRGDIQYF. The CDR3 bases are TGTGCCAGCAGCCCATTAGGCGGCCGGGGGGACATTCAGTACTTC.

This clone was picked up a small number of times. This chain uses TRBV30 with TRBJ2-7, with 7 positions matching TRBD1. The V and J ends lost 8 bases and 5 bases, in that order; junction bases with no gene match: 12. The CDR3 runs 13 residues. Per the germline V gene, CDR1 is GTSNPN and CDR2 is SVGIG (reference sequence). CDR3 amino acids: CARLSEDRNEQYF. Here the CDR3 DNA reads TGTGCCCGGCTTAGTGAGGACAGGAACGAGCAGTACTTC.